This TCR beta chain was obtained from a study of CD8+ T cells in alopecia areata. As the sequencing template, cDNA was produced by extracting RNA and reverse transcribing it. The method was immunoSEQ multiplex PCR; TCRdb's version includes in-frame clones alone and lacks a portion of them. Here the sample spans some 180,000 clones, about 56% being singletons. V was pared by 1 base and J by 0 bases, with 2 bases of the junction left unmatched. The length of the CDR3 is 15 residues. CDR1 is MGHRA and CDR2 is YSYEKL in the germline V gene. The chain combines TRBV4-1 with TRBJ2-5; the match to TRBD2 covers 7 bases. The sequence came from a human donor in good health. The sequenced sample consisted of CD8+ T cells sorted from blood. CDR3 protein: CASSQAGGNQETQYF. The CDR3 DNA sequence: TGCGCCAGCAGCCAAGCCGGGGGGAACCAAGAGACCCAGTACTTC.